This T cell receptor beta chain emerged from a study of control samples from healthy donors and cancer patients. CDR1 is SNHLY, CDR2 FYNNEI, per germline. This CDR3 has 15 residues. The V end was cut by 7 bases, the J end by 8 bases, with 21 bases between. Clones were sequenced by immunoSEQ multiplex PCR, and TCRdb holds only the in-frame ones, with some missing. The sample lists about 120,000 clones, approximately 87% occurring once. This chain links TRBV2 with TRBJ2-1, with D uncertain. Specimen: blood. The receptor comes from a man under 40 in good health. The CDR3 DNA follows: TGTGCCAGCAACAAGCCGGGCTTAGGTTGGGATGAGCAGTTCTTC. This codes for CASNKPGLGWDEQFF.